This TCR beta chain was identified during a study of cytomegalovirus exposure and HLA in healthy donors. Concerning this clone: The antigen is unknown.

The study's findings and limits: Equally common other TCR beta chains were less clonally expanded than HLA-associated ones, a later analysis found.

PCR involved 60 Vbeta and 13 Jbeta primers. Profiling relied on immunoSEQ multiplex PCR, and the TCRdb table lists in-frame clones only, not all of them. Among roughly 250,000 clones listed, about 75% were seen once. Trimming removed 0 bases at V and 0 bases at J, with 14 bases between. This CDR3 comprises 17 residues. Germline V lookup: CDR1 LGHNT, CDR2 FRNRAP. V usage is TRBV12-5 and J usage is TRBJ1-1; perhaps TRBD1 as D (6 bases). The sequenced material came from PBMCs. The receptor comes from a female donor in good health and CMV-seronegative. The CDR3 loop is CASGLVLGRGMNTEAFF. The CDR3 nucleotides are TGTGCTAGTGGTTTGGTACTAGGCAGGGGAATGAACACTGAAGCTTTCTTT.